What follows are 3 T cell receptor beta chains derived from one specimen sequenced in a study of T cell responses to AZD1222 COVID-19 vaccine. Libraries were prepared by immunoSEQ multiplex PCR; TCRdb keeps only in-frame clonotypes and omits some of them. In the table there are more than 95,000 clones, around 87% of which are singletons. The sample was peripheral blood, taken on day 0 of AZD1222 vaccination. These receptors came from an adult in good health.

CDR3 DNA: TGCGCCAGCAGTGCTGGACATAAAGGCCCAGATACGCAGTATTTT. Translation gives CASSAGHKGPDTQYF. The V call is TRBV10-1, the J call TRBJ2-3; D might be TRBD1 (5 bases). CDR1 and CDR2 (germline): WNHNN, SYGVQD (reference sequence). The CDR3 has 15 amino acids. The V gene lost 4 bases and the J gene lost 4 bases, with 15 bases spanning the gap.

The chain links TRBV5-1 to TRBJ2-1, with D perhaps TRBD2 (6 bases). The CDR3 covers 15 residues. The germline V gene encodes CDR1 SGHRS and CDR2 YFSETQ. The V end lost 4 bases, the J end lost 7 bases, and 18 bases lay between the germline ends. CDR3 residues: CASSGALAARNEQFF. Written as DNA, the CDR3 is TGCGCCAGCAGCGGCGCATTAGCGGCTCGGAATGAGCAGTTCTTC.

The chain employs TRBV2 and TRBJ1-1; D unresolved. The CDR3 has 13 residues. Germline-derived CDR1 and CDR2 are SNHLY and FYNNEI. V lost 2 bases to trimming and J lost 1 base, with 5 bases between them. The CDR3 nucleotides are TGTGCCAGCAGTGAAATAGAGAACACTGAAGCTTTCTTT. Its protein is CASSEIENTEAFF.